The 27 T cell receptor beta chains listed next were all sequenced from one sample in a study of cytomegalovirus exposure and HLA in healthy donors. Primers included in the PCR were 60 Vbeta and 13 Jbeta primers. The protocol was immunoSEQ multiplex PCR, while the TCRdb copy is restricted to in-frame clones and leaves out a portion. The sample holds 150,000 to 170,000 clones, approximately 77% seen once. Material for sequencing was PBMCs. These TCRs come from a young man in good health and CMV-seronegative.

CDR3 residues: CASSSGLAGYLNEQFF. The DNA for the CDR3 is TGTGCCAGCAGTTCCGGACTAGCGGGCTACCTCAATGAGCAGTTCTTC. V is TRBV7-2 and J is TRBJ2-1, with 11 bases matching TRBD2. The CDR3 spans 16 residues. Trimming removed 6 bases from V and 6 bases from J; junction bases left unmatched: 10. Germline CDR1 and CDR2: SGHTA and FQGNSA.

The chain recombines TRBV9 with TRBJ2-5; TRBD2 is a possible D gene (6 bases). The J call may be in error: the DNA end matches TRBJ2-7 better. CDR1 SGDLS and CDR2 YYNGEE come from the germline V gene. This CDR3 comprises 16 residues. CDR3 nucleotide sequence: TGTGCCAGCAGCCGCGTCGCGGGACGGATCTTCTACGAGCAGTACTTC. It codes for CASSRVAGRIFYEQYF.

The rearrangement joins TRBV28 to TRBJ2-6, with TRBD1 as a possible D gene (6 bases). Between the trimmed V and J ends, which lost 5 bases and 0 bases, there was a span of 11 bases. The germline V gene encodes CDR1 MDHEN and CDR2 SYDVKM. The CDR3 runs 16 residues. The CDR3 region has the DNA TGTGCCAGCAGTGCCACAGGGTTCTCTGGGGCCAACGTCCTGACTTTC. Translation gives CASSATGFSGANVLTF.

This clone has just a few counts. Other DNA variants within this sample encode the same CDR3. This chain joins TRBV7-2 and TRBJ2-7; 9 bases are a match to TRBD2. This CDR3 has 15 residues. Per the germline V gene, CDR1 is SGHTA and CDR2 is FQGNSA. V shed 1 base, J shed 6 bases, and the junction held 7 bases outside the gene matches. The CDR3 region has the DNA TGTGCCAGCAGCTTAGTGGGCTTAGCGGGAGCCGAGCAGTACTTC. Protein product: CASSLVGLAGAEQYF.

This sequence joins TRBV7-9 and TRBJ2-2, with 7 bases aligning to TRBD2. This CDR3 is 15 amino acids long. The V gene's germline CDR1 is SEHNR and CDR2 FQNEAQ (reference sequence). The trim removed 6 bases at V and 0 bases at J, leaving 4 bases unmatched. CDR3 nucleotide sequence: TGTGCCAGCAGAACGAGCGGGACGAACACCGGGGAGCTGTTTTTT. Amino acid sequence: CASRTSGTNTGELFF.

The chain carries TRBV10-3 and TRBJ1-6; 7 nucleotides line up with TRBD1. Per germline, CDR1 ENHRY and CDR2 SYGVKD. The CDR3 is 16 residues long. With V trimmed by 8 bases and J by 0 bases, 7 bases remained unmatched. The CDR3 loop is CAIQPGQSSYNSPLHF. The CDR3 DNA reads TGTGCCATCCAACCGGGACAGAGCTCCTATAATTCACCCCTCCACTTT.

The chain is built from TRBV7-8 and TRBJ2-1; 7 bases align to TRBD1. The CDR3 spans 14 residues. CDR1 SGHVS and CDR2 FQNEAQ come from the germline V gene. V was clipped by 8 bases and J by 3 bases; unmatched bases: 7. The chain's CDR3 is CASRSAGGYNEQFF. As DNA, the CDR3 is TGTGCCAGCCGCTCAGCAGGGGGCTACAATGAGCAGTTCTTC.

V is TRBV7-2 and J is TRBJ1-1; D ambiguous. The CDR3 is 16 residues long. CDR1 SGHTA and CDR2 FQGNSA come from the germline V gene. Deletions cut 2 bases from V and 0 bases from J, with 13 bases between. The CDR3 sequence: CASSLFETGLNTEAFF. The CDR3 bases are TGTGCCAGCAGCTTATTTGAGACGGGTTTGAACACTGAAGCTTTCTTT.

The chain joins TRBV18 to TRBJ2-1; D gene uncertain. CDR1 KGHSH and CDR2 LQKENI come from the germline V gene. CDR3 length: 15 residues. V was pared by 0 bases and J by 7 bases, with 13 bases between. The CDR3 reads CASSPPSRHPNEQFF. CDR3 nucleotide sequence: TGTGCCAGCTCACCACCATCCAGACACCCGAATGAGCAGTTCTTC.

The chain uses TRBV5-4 and TRBJ2-5; TRBD2 matches 7 bases. CDR3 length: 15 amino acids. The V gene end was trimmed by 0 bases and the J gene end by 7 bases; junction bases not matched to a gene: 9. Germline V CDR1 and CDR2: SGHNT, YYREEE (reference sequence). Here the CDR3 DNA reads TGTGCCAGCAGCTTGGATGGGGGGGTCCAGGGGACCCAGTACTTC. Its protein product is CASSLDGGVQGTQYF.

The J gene is TRBJ1-4, the V gene TRBV7-8; TRBD1 might be the D (5 bases). V lost 3 bases and J 4 bases, leaving 9 bases between the germline ends. Germline V gene lookup returns CDR1 SGHVS and CDR2 FQNEAQ. The CDR3 totals 14 residues. The CDR3 DNA is TGTGCCAGCAGCTTTGGACAATTTAATGAAAAACTGTTTTTT. The encoded protein is CASSFGQFNEKLFF.

Note on this clone: At one end, the junction sequence differs from germline, possibly due to a read error. This sequence joins TRBV7-9 and TRBJ1-1; unclear D gene. The CDR3 sequence is 12 residues long. CDR1 and CDR2 (germline): SEHNR, FQNEAQ (reference sequence). CDR3 DNA: TGTTCCAGTACAGAGACGAACACTGAAGCTTTCTTT. Residues: CSSTETNTEAFF.

The chain has TRBV7-6 and TRBJ2-2; 7 bases match TRBD1. Germline V gene sequence: CDR1 SGHVS, CDR2 FNYEAQ. Trimming cost V 5 bases and J 3 bases; bases outside gene matches: 3. The CDR3 length is 14 residues. The CDR3 loop reads CASSRDSYTGELFF. CDR3 coding DNA: TGTGCCAGCAGCAGGGACAGCTACACCGGGGAGCTGTTTTTT.

The gene calls are TRBV4-1 and TRBJ1-1; D call uncertain. Germline V lookup: CDR1 MGHRA, CDR2 YSYEKL. V lost 4 bases and J lost 1, with 7 bases in between. CDR3 length equals 13 residues. The CDR3 DNA reads TGCGCCAGCAGCCGTGCGCAGAACACTGAAGCTTTCTTT. Translation: CASSRAQNTEAFF.

The table lists this clone with a few counts. The genes are TRBV5-1 and TRBJ2-7, with TRBD2 matching 8 bases. The CDR3 has 15 residues. Looked up from germline, CDR1 is SGHRS and CDR2 is YFSETQ. The ends lost 1 base at V and 2 bases at J; junction bases unmatched: 5. The CDR3 coding sequence is TGCGCCAGCAGCTTGAGCACTAGCGGTCCCTACGAGCAGTACTTC. Amino acids: CASSLSTSGPYEQYF.

V and J are TRBV13 and TRBJ2-1; 7 bases map to TRBD2. Germline lookup yields CDR1 PRHDT and CDR2 FYEKMQ (reference sequence). J was trimmed by 7 bases and V by 5 bases; bases with no gene match: 8. The CDR3 covers 14 residues. CDR3 sequence reads: CASSPFSGRNEQFF. In nucleotides, the CDR3 is TGTGCCAGCAGCCCATTCTCCGGGAGGAATGAGCAGTTCTTC. Filled out from reference TRBV13 and TRBJ2-1, the complete variable domain reads AAGVIQSPRHLIKEKRETATLKCYPIPRHDTVYWYQQGPGQDPQFLISFYEKMQSDKGSIPDRFSAQQFSDYHSELNMSSLELGDSALYFCASSPFSGRNEQFFGPGTRLTVL.

This clone has a single count. This chain uses TRBV5-4 with TRBJ2-5, with D perhaps matching TRBD2 (6 bases). The length of the CDR3 is 14 residues. Between the trimmed V and J ends, which lost 4 bases and 4 bases, there was a span of 14 bases. Per the germline V gene, CDR1 is SGHNT and CDR2 is YYREEE (reference sequence). This chain's CDR3 is CASSLTSNPETQYF. The CDR3 coding sequence is TGTGCCAGCAGCCTCACTAGCAATCCAGAGACCCAGTACTTC.

This sequence joins TRBV30 and TRBJ1-2; 11 bases match TRBD1. Trimming took 3 bases from V and 7 from J; bases not matched to a gene: 10. The CDR3 covers 15 residues. From germline, CDR1 is GTSNPN and CDR2 SVGIG (reference sequence). The chain's CDR3 is CAWSLKDRGHGGYTF. The CDR3 nucleotides read TGTGCCTGGAGCCTTAAGGACAGGGGGCACGGTGGCTACACCTTC.

The gene calls are TRBV11-3 and TRBJ2-5, with 7 nucleotides matching TRBD1. Germline-derived CDR1 and CDR2 are SGHNT and YENEEA. Trimming at V came to 4 bases and at J to 9 bases, leaving 8 bases not matched to a gene. This CDR3 spans 13 amino acids. In DNA form, the CDR3 reads TGTGCCAGCAGCTCGCGACAGGGCGAGCCCCAGTACTTC. This gives the protein CASSSRQGEPQYF.

The rearrangement links TRBV7-8 to TRBJ1-2, with TRBD1 matching over 7 bases. Germline V gives CDR1 SGHVS, CDR2 FQNEAQ. The J segment lost 4 bases and the V segment lost 1 base, leaving 6 bases of the junction unmatched. The CDR3 has 15 residues. CDR3 protein: CASSLDRGGGYGYTF. Here the CDR3 DNA reads TGTGCCAGCAGCTTAGACAGGGGCGGCGGCTATGGCTACACCTTC.

This clone was seen more than once but under ten times. This chain uses TRBV14 with TRBJ2-7, with 10 bases aligning to TRBD2. From germline, CDR1 is SGHDN and CDR2 FVKESK. The CDR3 contains 17 residues. V shed 5 bases, J shed 2 bases, and the junction held 12 bases outside the gene matches. CDR3 sequence: CASSARTSGTITYEQYF. The CDR3 DNA is TGTGCCAGCAGCGCCCGAACTAGCGGGACCATAACCTACGAGCAGTACTTC.

The chain recombines TRBV7-8 with TRBJ2-7; 7 nucleotides line up with TRBD2. Trimming took 1 base from V and 4 from J; bases not matched to a gene: 4. Germline values: CDR1 SGHVS, CDR2 FQNEAQ. This CDR3 has 14 residues. CDR3 amino acids: CASSLVAGQYEQYF. The CDR3 DNA is TGTGCCAGCAGCTTAGTAGCGGGTCAATACGAGCAGTACTTC.

This clone has more than one count but fewer than ten. The V call is TRBV14, the J call TRBJ2-1; maybe TRBD1 (5 bases). Germline loops: CDR1 SGHDN, CDR2 FVKESK. The CDR3 sequence is 16 residues long. Trimming took off 1 base at V and 2 bases at J, with 12 bases between the two ends. CDR3 residues: CASSQGGWGPYNEQFF. The CDR3 DNA sequence: TGTGCCAGCAGCCAAGGCGGTTGGGGCCCCTACAATGAGCAGTTCTTC.

This clone was seen a few times. The chain joins TRBV6-5 to TRBJ2-5, with TRBD1 matching over 9 bases. The DNA end is a closer match to TRBJ2-7, so the J assignment may be wrong. The CDR3 has 14 residues. Germline V gene sequence: CDR1 MNHEY, CDR2 SVGAGI. CDR3 in amino acids: CASRRTGADYEQYF. The DNA for the CDR3 is TGTGCCAGCAGACGGACAGGGGCCGACTACGAGCAGTACTTC.

Points on this clone: The same CDR3 is also encoded by other DNA sequences in this sample. The rearrangement links TRBV5-1 to TRBJ2-5; 10 bases agree with TRBD2. CDR1 is SGHRS, CDR2 YFSETQ, per germline. The CDR3 runs 14 residues. With 7 bases clipped from V and 5 bases from J, the junction kept 8 bases outside the gene matches. The CDR3 region is CASAPPSGSETQYF. The CDR3 region has the DNA TGCGCCAGCGCCCCCCCTAGCGGGAGTGAGACCCAGTACTTC.

The CDR3 loop reads CASSVPPSGSYNEQFF. DNA for the CDR3: TGTGCCAGCAGTGTACCTCCTAGCGGCTCCTACAATGAGCAGTTCTTC. The rearrangement uses TRBV28 and TRBJ2-1; 7 nucleotides line up with TRBD2. CDR3 size: 16 residues. The germline V gene has CDR1 MDHEN and CDR2 SYDVKM. V dropped 5 bases and J dropped 0; count of bases not matched to a gene: 7.

The CDR3 DNA reads as TGTGCCAGCAGCGAACAGGGGGCGAACACCGGGGAGCTGTTTTTT. Its translation: CASSEQGANTGELFF. V and J are TRBV7-2 and TRBJ2-2, with 8 bases identical to TRBD1. Germline assignment: CDR1 SGHTA and CDR2 FQGNSA. V lost 5 bases and J lost 0; bases outside the gene matches: 2. This CDR3 contains 15 residues. Supplemented by reference TRBV7-2 and TRBJ2-2, the full variable domain reads GAGVSQSPSNKVTEKGKDVELRCDPISGHTALYWYRQSLGQGLEFLIYFQGNSAPDKSGLPSDRFSAERTGGSVSTLTIQRTQQEDSAVYLCASSEQGANTGELFFGEGSRLTVL.